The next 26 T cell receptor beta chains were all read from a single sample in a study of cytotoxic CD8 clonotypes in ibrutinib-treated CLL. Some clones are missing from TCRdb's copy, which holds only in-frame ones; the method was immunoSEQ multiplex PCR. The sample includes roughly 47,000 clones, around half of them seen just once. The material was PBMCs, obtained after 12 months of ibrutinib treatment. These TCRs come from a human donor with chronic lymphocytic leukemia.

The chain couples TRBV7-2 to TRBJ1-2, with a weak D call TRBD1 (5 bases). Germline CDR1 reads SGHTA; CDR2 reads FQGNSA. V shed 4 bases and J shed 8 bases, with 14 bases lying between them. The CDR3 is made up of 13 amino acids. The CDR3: CASSWVGGEGYTF. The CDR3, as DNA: TGTGCCAGCAGCTGGGTCGGAGGGGAAGGCTACACCTTC.

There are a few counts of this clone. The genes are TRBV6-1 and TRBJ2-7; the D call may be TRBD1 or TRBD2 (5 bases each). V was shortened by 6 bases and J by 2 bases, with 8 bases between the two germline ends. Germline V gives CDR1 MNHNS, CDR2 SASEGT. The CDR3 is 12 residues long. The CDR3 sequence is CASRGPTYEQYF. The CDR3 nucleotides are TGTGCCAGCAGGGGACCGACCTACGAGCAGTACTTC.

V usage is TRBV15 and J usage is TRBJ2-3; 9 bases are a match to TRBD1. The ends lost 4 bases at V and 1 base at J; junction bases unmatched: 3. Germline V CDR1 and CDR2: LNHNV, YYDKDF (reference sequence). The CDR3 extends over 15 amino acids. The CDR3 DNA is TGTGCCACCAGCAACCGGGACAGGGGCACAGATACGCAGTATTTT. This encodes CATSNRDRGTDTQYF.

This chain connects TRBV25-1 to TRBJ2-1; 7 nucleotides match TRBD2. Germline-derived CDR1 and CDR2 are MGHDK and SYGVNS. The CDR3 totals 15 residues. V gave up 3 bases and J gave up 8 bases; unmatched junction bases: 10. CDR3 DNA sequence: TGTGCCAGCAGTGAGTCGGGAGGAGGTTTAGATGAGCAGTTCTTC. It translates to CASSESGGGLDEQFF.

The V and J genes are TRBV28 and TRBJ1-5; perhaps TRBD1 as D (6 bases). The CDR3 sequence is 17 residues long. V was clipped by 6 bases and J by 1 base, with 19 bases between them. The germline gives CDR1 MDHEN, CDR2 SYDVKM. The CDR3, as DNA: TGTGCCAGCAGCTCCCAGAGGGGGTCGGGGAGCAATCAGCCCCAGCATTTT. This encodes CASSSQRGSGSNQPQHF.

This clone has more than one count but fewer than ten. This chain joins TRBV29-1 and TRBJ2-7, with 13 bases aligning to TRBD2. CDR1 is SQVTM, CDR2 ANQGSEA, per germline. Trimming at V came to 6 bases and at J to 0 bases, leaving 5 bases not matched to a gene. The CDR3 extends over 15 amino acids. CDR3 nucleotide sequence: TGCAGCGTGGAGACTAGCGGGAGGAGCTCCTACGAGCAGTACTTC. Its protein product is CSVETSGRSSYEQYF.

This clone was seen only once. CDR3 amino acids: CASSLGVIQYF. CDR3 bases: TGTGCCAGCAGCTTGGGGGTCATTCAGTACTTC. This chain links TRBV5-6 with TRBJ2-4; D not certain. The germline V and J ends were trimmed by 0 bases and 9 bases, with 4 bases remaining between them. This CDR3 region has 11 residues. Germline CDR1 and CDR2: SGHDT and YYEEEE. The entire variable domain, with the rest obtained from reference TRBV5-6 and TRBJ2-4, is as follows: DAGVTQSPTHLIKTRGQQVTLRCSPKSGHDTVSWYQQALGQGPQFIFQYYEEEERQRGNFPDRFSGHQFPNYSSELNVNALLLGDSALYLCASSLGVIQYFGAGTRLSVL.

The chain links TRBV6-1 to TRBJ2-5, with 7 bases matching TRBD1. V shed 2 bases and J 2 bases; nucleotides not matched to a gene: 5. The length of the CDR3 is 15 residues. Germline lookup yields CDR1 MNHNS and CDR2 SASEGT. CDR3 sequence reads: CASSERPGQQETQYF. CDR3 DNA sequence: TGTGCCAGCAGTGAACGGCCGGGACAGCAAGAGACCCAGTACTTC.

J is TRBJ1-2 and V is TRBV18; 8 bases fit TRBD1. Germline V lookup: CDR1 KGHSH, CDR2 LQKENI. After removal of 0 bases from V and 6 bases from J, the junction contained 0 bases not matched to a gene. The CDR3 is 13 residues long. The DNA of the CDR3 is TGTGCCAGCTCACCACCGACAGGGGATGGCTACACCTTC. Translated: CASSPPTGDGYTF.

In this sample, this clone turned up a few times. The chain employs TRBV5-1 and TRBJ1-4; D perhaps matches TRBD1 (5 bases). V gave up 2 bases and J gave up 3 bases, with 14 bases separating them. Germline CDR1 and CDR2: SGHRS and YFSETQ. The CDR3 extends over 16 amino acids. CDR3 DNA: TGCGCCAGCAGCTTAGGGCAGGGCGCACCTAATGAAAAACTGTTTTTT. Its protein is CASSLGQGAPNEKLFF. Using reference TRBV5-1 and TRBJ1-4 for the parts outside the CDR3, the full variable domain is KAGVTQTPRYLIKTRGQQVTLSCSPISGHRSVSWYQQTPGQGLQFLFEYFSETQRNKGNFPGRFSGRQFSNSRSEMNVSTLELGDSALYLCASSLGQGAPNEKLFFGSGTQLSVL.

Here the CDR3 reads CASTPGLRSPHEQYF. The CDR3 DNA sequence: TGTGCCAGCACTCCCGGACTTAGGAGTCCCCACGAGCAGTACTTC. The chain is built from TRBV7-3 and TRBJ2-7; perhaps TRBD2 as D (5 bases). The CDR3 is 15 amino acids. Per the germline V gene, CDR1 is SGHTA and CDR2 is FQGTGA. V was cut by 7 bases and J by 5 bases, with 21 bases left in between.

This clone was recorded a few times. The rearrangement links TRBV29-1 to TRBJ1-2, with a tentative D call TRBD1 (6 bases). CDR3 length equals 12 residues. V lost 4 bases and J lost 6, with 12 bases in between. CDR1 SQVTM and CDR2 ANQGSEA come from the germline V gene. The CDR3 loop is CSVGGGRDGYTF. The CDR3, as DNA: TGCAGCGTTGGAGGGGGGCGAGATGGCTACACCTTC.

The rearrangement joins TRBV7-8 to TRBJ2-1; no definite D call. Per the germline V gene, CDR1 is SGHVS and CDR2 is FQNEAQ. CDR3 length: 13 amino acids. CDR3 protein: CVTRPPIHNEQFF. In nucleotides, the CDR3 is TGTGTTACACGACCACCCATTCACAATGAGCAGTTCTTC.

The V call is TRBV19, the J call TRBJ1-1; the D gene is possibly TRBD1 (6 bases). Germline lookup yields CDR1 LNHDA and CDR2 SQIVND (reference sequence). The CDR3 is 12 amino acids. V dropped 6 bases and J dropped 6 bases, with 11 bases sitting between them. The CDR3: CASRDRNSEAFF. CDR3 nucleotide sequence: TGTGCCAGTAGGGACAGAAATTCTGAAGCTTTCTTT.

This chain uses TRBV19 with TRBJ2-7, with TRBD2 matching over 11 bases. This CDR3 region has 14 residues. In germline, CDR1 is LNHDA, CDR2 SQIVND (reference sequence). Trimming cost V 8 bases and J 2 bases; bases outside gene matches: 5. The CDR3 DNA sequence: TGTGCCAGTGCGTCGACTAGCGGGACCTACGAGCAGTACTTC. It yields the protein CASASTSGTYEQYF.

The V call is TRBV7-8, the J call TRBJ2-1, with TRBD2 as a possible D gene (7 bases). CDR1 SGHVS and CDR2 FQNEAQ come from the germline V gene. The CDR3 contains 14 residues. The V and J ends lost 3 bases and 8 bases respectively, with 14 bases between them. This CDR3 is CASSFEGRGDEQFF. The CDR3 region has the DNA TGTGCCAGCAGCTTTGAGGGGAGGGGGGATGAGCAGTTCTTC. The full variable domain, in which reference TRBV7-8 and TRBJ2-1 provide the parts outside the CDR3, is GAGVSQSPRYKVAKRGQDVALRCDPISGHVSLFWYQQALGQGPEFLTYFQNEAQLDKSGLPSDRFFAERPEGSVSTLKIQRTQQEDSAVYLCASSFEGRGDEQFFGPGTRLTVL.

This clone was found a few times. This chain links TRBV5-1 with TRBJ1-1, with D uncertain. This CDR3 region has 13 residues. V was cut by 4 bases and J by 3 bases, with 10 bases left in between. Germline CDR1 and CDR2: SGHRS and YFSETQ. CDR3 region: CASSHKGDTEAFF. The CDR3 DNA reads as TGCGCCAGCAGCCATAAGGGAGACACTGAAGCTTTCTTT.

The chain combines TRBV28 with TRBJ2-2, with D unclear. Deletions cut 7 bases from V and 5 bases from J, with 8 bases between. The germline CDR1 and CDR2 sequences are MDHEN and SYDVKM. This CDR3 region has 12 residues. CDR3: CASIDVTGELFF. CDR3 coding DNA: TGTGCCAGCATCGATGTAACCGGGGAGCTGTTTTTT.

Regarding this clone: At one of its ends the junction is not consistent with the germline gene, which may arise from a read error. CDR3 sequence reads: CASSLGFFGPEGPYNEQFF. The CDR3 DNA is TGTGCCAGCAGTTTAGGTTTTTTCGGGCCCGAAGGCCCCTACAATGAGCAGTTCTTC. The chain employs TRBV7-9 and TRBJ2-1, with D hard to call. CDR1 SEHNR and CDR2 FQNEAQ come from the germline V gene (reference sequence). The CDR3 has 19 residues.

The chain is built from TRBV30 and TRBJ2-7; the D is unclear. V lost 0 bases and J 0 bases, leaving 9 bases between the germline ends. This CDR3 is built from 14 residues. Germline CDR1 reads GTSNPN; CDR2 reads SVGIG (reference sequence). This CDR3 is CAWSVTPPSYEQYF. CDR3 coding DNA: TGTGCCTGGAGTGTAACCCCTCCCTCCTACGAGCAGTACTTC.

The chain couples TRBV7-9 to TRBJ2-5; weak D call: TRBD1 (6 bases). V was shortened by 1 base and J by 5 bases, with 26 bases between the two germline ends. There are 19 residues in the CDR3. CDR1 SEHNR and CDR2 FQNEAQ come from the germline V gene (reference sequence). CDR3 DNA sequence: TGTGCCAGCAGCTTAGGCGCCCTCAGGGTTACAGGGATTGGGGAGACCCAGTACTTC. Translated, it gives CASSLGALRVTGIGETQYF.

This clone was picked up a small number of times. This CDR3 reads CASSGTSGRAYEQYF. The DNA of the CDR3 is TGTGCCAGCAGCGGGACTAGCGGGAGGGCCTACGAGCAGTACTTC. The V and J genes are TRBV25-1 and TRBJ2-7; 16 nucleotides align to TRBD2. Trimming at V came to 6 bases and at J to 2 bases, leaving 1 base not matched to a gene. CDR1 is MGHDK and CDR2 is SYGVNS in the germline V gene. CDR3 length: 15 residues.

CDR3 coding DNA: TGTGCCAGCAGTTTAAGTGGGAGGGAAAAACTGTTTTTT. Protein product: CASSLSGREKLFF. This chain uses TRBV28 with TRBJ1-4; D not certain. CDR1 is MDHEN, CDR2 SYDVKM, per germline. Trimming stripped 2 bases from V and 8 bases from J, with 9 bases between. The CDR3 consists of 13 residues.

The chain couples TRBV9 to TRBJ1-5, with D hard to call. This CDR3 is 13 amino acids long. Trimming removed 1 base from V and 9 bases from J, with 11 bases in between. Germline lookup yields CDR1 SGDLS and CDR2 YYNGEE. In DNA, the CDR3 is TGTGCCAGCAGCGTAACAGCCGCCGGGCCCCAGCATTTT. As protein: CASSVTAAGPQHF.

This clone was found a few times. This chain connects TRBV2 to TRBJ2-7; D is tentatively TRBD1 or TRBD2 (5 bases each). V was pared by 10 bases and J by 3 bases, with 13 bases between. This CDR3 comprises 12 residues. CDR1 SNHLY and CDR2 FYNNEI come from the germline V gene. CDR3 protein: CATSRGHYEQYF. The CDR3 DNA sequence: TGTGCCACCAGCCGGGGCCACTACGAGCAGTACTTC.

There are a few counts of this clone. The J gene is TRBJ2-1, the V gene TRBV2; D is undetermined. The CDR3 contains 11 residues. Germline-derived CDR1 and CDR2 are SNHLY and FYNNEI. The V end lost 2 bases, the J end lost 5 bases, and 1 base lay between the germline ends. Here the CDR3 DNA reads TGTGCCAGCAGTGAACACAATGAGCAGTTCTTC. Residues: CASSEHNEQFF.